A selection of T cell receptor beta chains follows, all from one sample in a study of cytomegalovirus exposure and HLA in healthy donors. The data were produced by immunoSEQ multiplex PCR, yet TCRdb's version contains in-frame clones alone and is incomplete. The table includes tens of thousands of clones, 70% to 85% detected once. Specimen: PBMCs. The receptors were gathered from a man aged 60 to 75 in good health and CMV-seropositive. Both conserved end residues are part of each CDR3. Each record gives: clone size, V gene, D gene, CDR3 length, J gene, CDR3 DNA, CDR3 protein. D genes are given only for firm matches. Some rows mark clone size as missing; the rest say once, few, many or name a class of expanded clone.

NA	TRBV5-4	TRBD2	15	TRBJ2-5	TGTGCCAGCAGCCCACTACGTGGGGGGGAAGAGACCCAGTACTTC	CASSPLRGGEETQYF
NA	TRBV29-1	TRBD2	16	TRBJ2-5	TGCAGCACCCTTATGGGGGGGGACCCGATACAAGAGACCCAGTACTTC	CSTLMGGDPIQETQYF
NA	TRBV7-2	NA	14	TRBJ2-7	TGTGCCAGCAGCTTAGATGGAGTTCGCTACGAGCAGTACTTC	CASSLDGVRYEQYF
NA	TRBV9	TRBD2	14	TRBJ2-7	TGTGCCACCCTCTTGGGAGGGGCCGCGGGAGAGCAGTACTTC	CATLLGGAAGEQYF
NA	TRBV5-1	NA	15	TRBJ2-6	TGCGCCAGCAGCTTGCAGGAATCTGGGGCCAACGTCCTGACTTTC	CASSLQESGANVLTF
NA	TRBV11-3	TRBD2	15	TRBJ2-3	TGTGCCAGCAGCTTGACTAGCGGGACGACAGATACGCAGTATTTT	CASSLTSGTTDTQYF
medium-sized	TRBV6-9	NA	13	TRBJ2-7	TGTGCCAGCAGTTATTCCGAACTTTACGAGCAGTACTTC	CASSYSELYEQYF
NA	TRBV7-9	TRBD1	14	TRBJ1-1	TGTGCCAGCGAACAGGGGTTGGAGGACACTGAAGCTTTCTTT	CASEQGLEDTEAFF
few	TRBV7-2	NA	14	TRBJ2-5	TGTGCCAGCAGCTTAGCGGGGCTTCAAGAGACCCAGTACTTC	CASSLAGLQETQYF
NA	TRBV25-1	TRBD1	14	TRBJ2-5	TGTGCCAGCGGATACTCACAGGGGGCAGAGACCCAGTACTTC	CASGYSQGAETQYF
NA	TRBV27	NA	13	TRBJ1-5	TGTGCCAGCAGTCCGGGTAGCAATCAGCCCCAGCATTTT	CASSPGSNQPQHF
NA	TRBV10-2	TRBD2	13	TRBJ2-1	TGCGCCAGCAGTGAGGGACTAGCTAATGAGCAGTTCTTC	CASSEGLANEQFF
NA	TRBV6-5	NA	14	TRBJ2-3	TGTGCCAGTCAAAAGAGTGGCCAGGCAGATACGCAGTATTTT	CASQKSGQADTQYF
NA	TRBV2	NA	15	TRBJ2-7	TGTGCCAGCGGTCCGGGACTCACTATCGCGGGTGAGCAGTACTTC	CASGPGLTIAGEQYF
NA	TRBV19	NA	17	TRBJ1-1	TGTGCCAGTAGTATAGATCAAGTCAGGGCCATGAACACTGAAGCTTTCTTT	CASSIDQVRAMNTEAFF
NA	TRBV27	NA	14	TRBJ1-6	TGTGCCAGCAGTCCCTCGGGGTATAATTCACCCCTCCACTTT	CASSPSGYNSPLHF
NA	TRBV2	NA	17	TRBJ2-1	TGTGCCAGCAGTGAAAATATGGGGGGAGGTGTCTACAATGAGCAGTTCTTC	CASSENMGGGVYNEQFF
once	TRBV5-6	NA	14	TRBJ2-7	TGTGCCAGCAGCTTCCCGGGGGGCACATACGAGCAGTACTTC	CASSFPGGTYEQYF
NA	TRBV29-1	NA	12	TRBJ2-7	TGCAGCGTGATCGACAACCTGGACGAGCAGTACTTC	CSVIDNLDEQYF
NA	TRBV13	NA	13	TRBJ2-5	TGTGCCAGCAGCTCCCCGAGATCAGAGACCCAGTACTTC	CASSSPRSETQYF
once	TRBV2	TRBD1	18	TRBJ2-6	TGTGCCAGTACAGGGGGCGATCTCTTTTTCGCGGGGGCCAACGTCCTGGCTTTC	CASTGGDLFFAGANVLAF
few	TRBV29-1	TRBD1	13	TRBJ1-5	TGCAGCGTTCGGGACAGGCCAAATCAGCCCCAGCATTTT	CSVRDRPNQPQHF
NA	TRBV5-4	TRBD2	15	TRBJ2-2	TGTGCCAGCAGCTCCGTGGCGGGAGCAGGCGGGGAGCTGTTTTTT	CASSSVAGAGGELFF
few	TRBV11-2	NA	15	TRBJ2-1	TGTGCCAGCAGCCCTGACATCCATCATTACAATGAGCAGTTCTTC	CASSPDIHHYNEQFF
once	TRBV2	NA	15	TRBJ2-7	TGTGCCAGCAGTCCTGCCCTCTTAGGGACTGGGGAGCAGTACTTC	CASSPALLGTGEQYF
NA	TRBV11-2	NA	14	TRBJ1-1	TGTGCCAGCAGCTTAGGCATCACGGGTTATGAAGCTTTCTTT	CASSLGITGYEAFF
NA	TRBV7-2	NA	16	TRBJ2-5	TGTGCCAGCAGTCCGCAAGTCGCAACCCGGGGAGAGACCCAGTACTTC	CASSPQVATRGETQYF
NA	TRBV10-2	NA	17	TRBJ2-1	TGCGCCAGCAGTGGGGGGACTTCCTCCACTAACTACAATGAGCAGTTCTTC	CASSGGTSSTNYNEQFF
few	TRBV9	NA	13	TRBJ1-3	TGTGCCAGCAGCGTAGCCGGGAAGGACACCATATATTTT	CASSVAGKDTIYF
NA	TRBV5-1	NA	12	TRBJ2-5	TGCGCCAGCAGCTTCGGGGGAGAGACCCAGTACTTC	CASSFGGETQYF
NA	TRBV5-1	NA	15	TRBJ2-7	TGCGCCAGCAGCTTGGGGTCGGGAGCGGTCTACGAGCAGTACTTC	CASSLGSGAVYEQYF
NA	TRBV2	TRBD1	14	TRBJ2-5	TGTGCCAGCAGTGTGGACAGGGGCCAAGAGACCCAGTACTTC	CASSVDRGQETQYF
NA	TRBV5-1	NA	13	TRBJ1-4	TGCGCCAGCAGCCCCACAACTAATGAAAAACTGTTTTTT	CASSPTTNEKLFF
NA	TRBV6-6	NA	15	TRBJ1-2	TGTGCCAGCAGTCCCAACCTCGCAGGGGCCTATGGCTACACCTTC	CASSPNLAGAYGYTF
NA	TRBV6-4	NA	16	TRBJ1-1	TGTGCCAGCAGTGAAGCGCCTGGGGAGATGAACACTGAAGCTTTCTTT	CASSEAPGEMNTEAFF
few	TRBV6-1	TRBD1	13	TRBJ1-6	TGTGCCAGCGCAGGGACAGGGCATTCACCCCTCCACTTT	CASAGTGHSPLHF
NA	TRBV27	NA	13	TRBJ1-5	TGTGCCAGCAGTGCTGCCGGGTATCAGCCCCAGCATTTT	CASSAAGYQPQHF
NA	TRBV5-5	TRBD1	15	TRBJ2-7	TGTGCCAGCAGCTTGGCCGGGACAGGGGTATACGAGCAGTACTTC	CASSLAGTGVYEQYF
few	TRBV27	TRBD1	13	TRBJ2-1	TGTGCCAGCAGCTGGGACAGCTACAATGAGCAGTTCTTC	CASSWDSYNEQFF
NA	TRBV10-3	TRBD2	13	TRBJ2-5	TGTGCCATCAGTGCGCGGGAGGGGGAGACCCAGTACTTC	CAISAREGETQYF
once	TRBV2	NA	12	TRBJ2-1	TGTGCCAGCGGGTCTCAGGGGTATGAGCAGTTCTTC	CASGSQGYEQFF
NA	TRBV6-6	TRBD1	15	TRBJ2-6	TGTGCCAGCGGGACAGCCTCCTCTGGGGCCAACGTCCTGACTTTC	CASGTASSGANVLTF
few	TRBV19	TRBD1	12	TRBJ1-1	TGTGCCAGTAGTCCCAGGACAGGTGAAGCTTTCTTT	CASSPRTGEAFF
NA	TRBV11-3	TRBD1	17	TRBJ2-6	TGTGCCAGCAGCTCCGGGACAGGGGGCTCTGGGGCCAACGTCCTGACTTTC	CASSSGTGGSGANVLTF
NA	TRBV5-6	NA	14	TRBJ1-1	TGTGCCAGCAGCCCCCGCGGGGCCCGGACTGAAGCTTTCTTT	CASSPRGARTEAFF
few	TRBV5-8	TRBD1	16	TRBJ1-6	TGTGCCAGCAGCTTGAAGTATGGGACAGGGGGTTCACCCCTCCACTTT	CASSLKYGTGGSPLHF
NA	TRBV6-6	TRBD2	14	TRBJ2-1	TGTGCCAGCGTTGATAGCGGGAGTAGCTATGAGCAGTTCTTC	CASVDSGSSYEQFF
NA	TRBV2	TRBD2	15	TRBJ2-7	TGTGCCAGCAGCCTTCTAGCGGGAGGGCTGGGCGAGCAGTACTTC	CASSLLAGGLGEQYF
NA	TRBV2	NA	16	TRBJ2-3	TGTGCCAGCAGTGAACGCGACTATCTCCGCACAGATACGCAGTATTTT	CASSERDYLRTDTQYF
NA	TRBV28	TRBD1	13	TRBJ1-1	TGTGCCAGCAGTCCGGGACAGCTTAATAGGGCTTTCTTT	CASSPGQLNRAFF
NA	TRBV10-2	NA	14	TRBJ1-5	TGCGCCAGCAGTGAGGAGGGTAATTGGCAGCCCCAGCATTTT	CASSEEGNWQPQHF
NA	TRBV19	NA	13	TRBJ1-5	TGTGCCAGTAGTACGTCCAGGAATCAGCCCCAGCATTTT	CASSTSRNQPQHF
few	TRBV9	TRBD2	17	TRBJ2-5	TGTGCCAGCAGCGTAGTCGGGACTAGCGGGGACCAAGAGACCCAGTACTTC	CASSVVGTSGDQETQYF
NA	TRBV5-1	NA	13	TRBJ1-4	TGCGCCAGCTCGGACTCAACTAATGAAAAACTGTTTTTT	CASSDSTNEKLFF
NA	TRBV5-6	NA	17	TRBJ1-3	TGTGCCAGCAGCTTTGGCCTGACTCTCGGCTCTGGAAACACCATATATTTT	CASSFGLTLGSGNTIYF